Shown below are 5 T cell receptor beta chains from a single sample sequenced in a study of shared clonotypes between healthy human individuals. Using immunoSEQ multiplex PCR, the repertoire was profiled, and TCRdb retains in-frame clones only, with some absent. The table includes approximately 82,000 clones, about 61% detected once. The sample comprised memory CD8+ T cells sorted from blood. Subset reported: CD45RO+ cells pooled with CCR7-negative TemRA cells. These receptors came from a man under 40 in good health.

The chain joins TRBV7-2 to TRBJ2-2; the D gene is possibly TRBD1 (7 bases). The CDR3 contains 18 residues. With 4 bases removed from V and 0 bases from J, the gap between germline ends came to 18 bases. Germline V CDR1 and CDR2: SGHTA, FQGNSA. Written as DNA, the CDR3 is TGTGCCAGCAGCTACGGAGGGGGCAGTTGGACGAACACCGGGGAGCTGTTTTTT. This gives the protein CASSYGGGSWTNTGELFF.

The chain combines TRBV13 with TRBJ2-2; 7 bases line up with TRBD2. Germline CDR1 is PRHDT and CDR2 is FYEKMQ (reference sequence). Trimming cost V 6 bases and J 6 bases; bases outside gene matches: 7. CDR3 size: 14 residues. DNA for the CDR3: TGTGCCAGCAGTGACTCTAGCGGCGCCGGGGAGCTGTTTTTT. Residues: CASSDSSGAGELFF. The complete variable domain, with remaining parts taken from reference TRBV13 and TRBJ2-2, reads AAGVIQSPRHLIKEKRETATLKCYPIPRHDTVYWYQQGPGQDPQFLISFYEKMQSDKGSIPDRFSAQQFSDYHSELNMSSLELGDSALYFCASSDSSGAGELFFGEGSRLTVL.

The chain couples TRBV28 to TRBJ2-3, with TRBD1 matching over 9 bases. Germline CDR1 reads MDHEN; CDR2 reads SYDVKM. The length of the CDR3 is 15 residues. V dropped 6 bases and J dropped 2; count of bases not matched to a gene: 6. CDR3 sequence reads: CASRHRGLPTDTQYF. CDR3 coding DNA: TGTGCCAGCAGACACAGGGGGCTCCCCACAGATACGCAGTATTTT.

This rearrangement joins TRBV18 to TRBJ2-3; TRBD2 matches at 7 bases. The CDR3 extends over 17 amino acids. Germline CDR1 reads KGHSH; CDR2 reads LQKENI. Trimming cost V 2 bases and J 0 bases; bases outside gene matches: 8. The CDR3: CASSPSPSGFSTDTQYF. The CDR3 bases are TGTGCCAGCTCACCATCGCCTAGCGGTTTTAGCACAGATACGCAGTATTTT.

This sequence joins TRBV6-5 and TRBJ2-1, with D possibly matching TRBD1 (5 bases). The CDR3 covers 13 residues. V was pared by 0 bases and J by 8 bases, with 8 bases between. Per the germline V gene, CDR1 is MNHEY and CDR2 is SVGAGI. CDR3 sequence (DNA): TGTGCCAGCAGTTACTCGATAGGGGATGAGCAGTTCTTC. Translation gives CASSYSIGDEQFF.